The entry below gives a single T cell receptor beta chain sequence along with its context. This sample is part of a study of OX40 agonist ivuxolimab in advanced cancers. The overall study: Patients were treated with ivuxolimab, an agonistic anti-OX40 (CD134) antibody. With a range of roughly 20 to 85, age averaged approximately 60 years, and around 83% were male.

V lost 4 bases to trimming and J lost 14 bases, with 9 bases between them. Germline V gives CDR1 MDHEN, CDR2 SYDVKM. The CDR3 extends over 11 amino acids. Sequenced by immunoSEQ multiplex PCR; TCRdb stores in-frame clones only, minus some. The sample includes under 70,000 clones, 80% to 90% of them seen just once. Patients with autoimmune history or systemic immunosuppression were excluded. This clonotype was obtained from an adult with an advanced solid tumor such as melanoma, head and neck, liver or kidney cancer. This sequence joins TRBV28 and TRBJ1-6; no clear D gene. The starting material was CD4+ or CD8+ T cells sorted from blood, obtained in a trial of the OX40 agonist ivuxolimab. The CDR3 DNA is TGTGCCAGCAGTTCAGGCTCGACCCTCCACTTT. Its translation: CASSSGSTLHF.